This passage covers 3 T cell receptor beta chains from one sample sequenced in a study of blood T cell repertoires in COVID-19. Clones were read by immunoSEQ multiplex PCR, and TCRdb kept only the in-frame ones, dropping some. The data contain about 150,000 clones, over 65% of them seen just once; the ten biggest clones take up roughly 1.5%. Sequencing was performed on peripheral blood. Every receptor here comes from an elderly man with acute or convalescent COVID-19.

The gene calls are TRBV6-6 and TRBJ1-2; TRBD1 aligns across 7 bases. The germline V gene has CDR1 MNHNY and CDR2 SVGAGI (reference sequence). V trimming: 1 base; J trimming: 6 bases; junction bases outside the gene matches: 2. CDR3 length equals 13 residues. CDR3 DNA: TGTGCCAGCAGTTACTTACAGGGGAATGGCTACACCTTC. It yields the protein CASSYLQGNGYTF.

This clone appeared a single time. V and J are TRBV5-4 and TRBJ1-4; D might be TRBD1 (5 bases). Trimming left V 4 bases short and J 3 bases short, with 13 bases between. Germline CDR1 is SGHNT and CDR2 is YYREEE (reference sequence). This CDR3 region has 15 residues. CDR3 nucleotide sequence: TGTGCCAGCAGCAGCCTCGCGGGGGCTAATGAAAAACTGTTTTTT. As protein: CASSSLAGANEKLFF. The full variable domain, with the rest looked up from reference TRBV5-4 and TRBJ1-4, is ETGVTQSPTHLIKTRGQQVTLRCSSQSGHNTVSWYQQALGQGPQFIFQYYREEENGRGNFPPRFSGLQFPNYSSELNVNALELDDSALYLCASSSLAGANEKLFFGSGTQLSVL.

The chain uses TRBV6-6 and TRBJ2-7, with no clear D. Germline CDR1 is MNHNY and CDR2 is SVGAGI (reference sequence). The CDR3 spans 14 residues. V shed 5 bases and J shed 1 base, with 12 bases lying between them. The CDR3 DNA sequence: TGTGCCAGCAGTACCTCTACCGGGTCCTACGAGCAGTACGTC. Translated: CASSTSTGSYEQYV.